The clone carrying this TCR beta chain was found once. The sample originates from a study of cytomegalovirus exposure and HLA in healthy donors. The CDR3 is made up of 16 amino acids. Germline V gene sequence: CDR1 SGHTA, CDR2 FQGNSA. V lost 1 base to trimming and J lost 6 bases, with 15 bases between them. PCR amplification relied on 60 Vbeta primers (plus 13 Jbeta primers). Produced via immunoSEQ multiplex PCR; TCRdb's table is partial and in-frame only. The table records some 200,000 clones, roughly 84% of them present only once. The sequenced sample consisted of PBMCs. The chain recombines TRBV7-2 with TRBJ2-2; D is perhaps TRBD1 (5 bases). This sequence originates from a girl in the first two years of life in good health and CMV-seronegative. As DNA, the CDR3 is TGTGCCAGCAGCTTAGTCGTAGGGGCTGAGGCCGGGGAGCTGTTTTTT. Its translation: CASSLVVGAEAGELFF.